This T cell receptor beta chain originates from a study of cytomegalovirus exposure and HLA in healthy donors. In the case of this clone: Its antigen remains unknown.

Clones were read by immunoSEQ multiplex PCR, and TCRdb kept only the in-frame ones, dropping some. The data hold around 200,000 clones, with 80% to 85% observed a single time. Study observations and caveats: Cytomegalovirus association was assigned to over 150 TCR beta chains. Specific recognition of CMV antigens was confirmed in vitro for a few chains (all CMV-associated). Accounts indicate the classifier identified cytomegalovirus status with strong specificity and sensitivity.

The V end was cut by 3 bases, the J end by 3 bases, with 17 bases between. Germline V gene sequence: CDR1 LNHDA, CDR2 SQIVND (reference sequence). The CDR3 is 16 amino acids. Sample: PBMCs. This receptor was identified in a woman aged 30 to 39 in good health and CMV-seronegative. The rearrangement links TRBV19 to TRBJ2-5; no reliable D call. The CDR3 DNA reads TGTGCCAGTAGTATTTACTTCAAGGCGGCAGAAGAGACCCAGTACTTC. Translation gives CASSIYFKAAEETQYF.